Listed here is a single T cell receptor (beta chain). The antigen is not known. Per the germline V gene, CDR1 is SQVTM and CDR2 is ANQGSEA. This CDR3 has 12 residues. V was pared by 1 base and J by 6 bases, with 8 bases between. This specimen belongs to a study of radiotherapy plus CTLA-4 blockade in lung cancer. Overall study: For around 18% of patients, objective responses occurred, and just over 30% had disease control.

Regarding the study as a whole: In blood, TCR clones derived from the tumor expanded after radiotherapy plus ipilimumab.

Using immunoSEQ multiplex PCR, the repertoire was profiled, and TCRdb retains in-frame clones only, with some absent. The sample has about 83,000 clones; more than 60% are singletons. The origin of this receptor is a human donor with non-small cell lung cancer who had a partial response to radiotherapy plus ipilimumab. Some clones in this sample may be carry-over from other donors' samples. Source: peripheral blood, taken from a patient treated with radiotherapy plus ipilimumab. V and J are TRBV29-1 and TRBJ2-3; maybe TRBD1 (5 bases). The CDR3 nucleotides are TGCAGCGTTGAAGCAGGGATGGATACGCAGTATTTT. Amino acid sequence: CSVEAGMDTQYF.